This T cell receptor beta chain was observed in a study of cytomegalovirus exposure and HLA in healthy donors. General study points: In a later analysis, specific HLA alleles were associated with approximately 17,000 TCR beta sequences at a 0.05 false discovery rate. TCR beta V segments were, for the most part, productive about 87% or about 30% of the time in an earlier analysis. The authors assumed roughly uniform sequencing depth across donors for presence/absence analyses.

The PCR used 60 Vbeta and 13 Jbeta primers. Original processing notes: It was a later analysis that counted approximately 81 million unique TCR beta chains, of which 9.5 million to 14 million were shared. TCRdb's table, derived via immunoSEQ multiplex PCR, lists solely in-frame clones and lacks some. From that table come the V and J calls and clone size; the DNA was used to work out D and trimming. The profile shows over 150,000 clones, over 80% of them singletons. On this clone: Its antigen is not identified.

Sequencing was carried out using PBMCs. The clonotype was recovered from a boy younger than 10 in good health and CMV-seronegative.

The CDR3 nucleotides are TGTGCCAGCAGCTTAAGGGCAGGGGGCGATCGGGGCTACACCTTC. This encodes CASSLRAGGDRGYTF. This chain uses TRBV7-8 with TRBJ1-2; 8 bases align to TRBD1. The junction had 10 bases not matched to a gene; V was cut back by 2 bases and J by 8 bases. The length of the CDR3 is 15 residues. Germline values: CDR1 SGHVS, CDR2 FQNEAQ.